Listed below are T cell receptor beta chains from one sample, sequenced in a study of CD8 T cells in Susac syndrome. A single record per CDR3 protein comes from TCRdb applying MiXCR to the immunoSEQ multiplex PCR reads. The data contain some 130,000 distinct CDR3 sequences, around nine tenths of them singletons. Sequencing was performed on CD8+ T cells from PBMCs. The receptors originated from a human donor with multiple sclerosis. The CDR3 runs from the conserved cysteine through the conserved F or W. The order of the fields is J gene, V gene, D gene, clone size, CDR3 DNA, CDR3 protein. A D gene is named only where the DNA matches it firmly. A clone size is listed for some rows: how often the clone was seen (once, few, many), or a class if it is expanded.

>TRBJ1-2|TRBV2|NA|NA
TGTGCCAGCAGCGGCGAGGAAGGCTACACCTTC
CASSGEEGYTF
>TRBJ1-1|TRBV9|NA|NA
TGTGCCAGCAGCGCTTCAACAGACGGCACTGAAGTTTTCTTT
CASSASTDGTEVFF
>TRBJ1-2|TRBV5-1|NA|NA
TGCGCCAGCAGCTTGGAAGGATACGAGAGCTATGGCTTCACCTTC
CASSLEGYESYGFTF
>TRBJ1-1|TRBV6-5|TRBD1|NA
TGTGCCAGCAGTAGGGGACAGCTGAACACTGAAGCTTTCTTT
CASSRGQLNTEAFF
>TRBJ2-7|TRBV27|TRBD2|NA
TGTGCCAGCAGAGATGGGGGGGGGTACCCCTACGAGCAGTACTTC
CASRDGGGYPYEQYF
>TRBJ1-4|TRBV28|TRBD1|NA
TGTGCCAGCAGTCAGGGACAGGAGGGTGAAAAACTGTTTTTT
CASSQGQEGEKLFF
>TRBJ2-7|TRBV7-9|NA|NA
TGTGCCAGCGGGGAGTACGAGCAGTACTTC
CASGEYEQYF
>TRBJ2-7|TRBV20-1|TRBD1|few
TGCAGTGCGTCCGGGCCGACAGGGGATTACGAGCAGTACTTC
CSASGPTGDYEQYF
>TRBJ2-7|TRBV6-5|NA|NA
TGTGCCAGCAGTTACGGGGTATCGTACGAGCAGTACTTC
CASSYGVSYEQYF
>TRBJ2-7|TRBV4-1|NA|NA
TGCGCCAGCAGCCAAAGGGGGACTGCTTCCTACGAGCAGTACTTC
CASSQRGTASYEQYF
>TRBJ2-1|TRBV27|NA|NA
TGTGCCAGCAGTTTAGGGGTCGGGGTAGGAGGTGAGCAGTTCTTC
CASSLGVGVGGEQFF
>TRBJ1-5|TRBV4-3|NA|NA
TGCGCCAGCAGCCAAGAGAGGGACCAGCCCCAGCATTTT
CASSQERDQPQHF
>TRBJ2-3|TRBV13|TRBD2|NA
TGTGCCAGCAGCACCGGGACTACCAGCGTAGATACGCAGTATTTT
CASSTGTTSVDTQYF
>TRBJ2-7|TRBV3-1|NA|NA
TGTGCCAGCAGAACCCTGGGTCCTCTTATCACTCGTCTACCTAACGGCGAGCAGTACTTC
CASRTLGPLITRLPNGEQYF
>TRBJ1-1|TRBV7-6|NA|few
TGTGCCAGCAGCCACCAAGGGGGATCTAAAGCTTTCTTT
CASSHQGGSKAFF
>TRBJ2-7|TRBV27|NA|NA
TGTGCCAGCAGTTCGTCCGGGACATCGTACTTC
CASSSSGTSYF
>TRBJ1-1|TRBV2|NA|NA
TGTGCCAGCAGTGCGGGGAACACTGAAGCTTTCTTT
CASSAGNTEAFF
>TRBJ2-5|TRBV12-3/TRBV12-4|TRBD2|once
TGTGCCAGCAGTCCTCCGGGGGGAGAGACCCAGTACTTC
CASSPPGGETQYF
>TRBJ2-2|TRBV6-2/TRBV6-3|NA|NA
TGTGCCAGCAGTTTTTATGACTGGAACACCGGGGAGCTGTTTTTT
CASSFYDWNTGELFF
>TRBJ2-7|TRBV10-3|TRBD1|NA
TGTGCCAGTAGGACAGGGTGGCACGAGCAGTACTTC
CASRTGWHEQYF
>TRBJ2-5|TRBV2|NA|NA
TGTGCCAGCAACAGAATCCAAGAGACCCAGTACTTC
CASNRIQETQYF
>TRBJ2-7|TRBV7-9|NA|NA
TGTGCCAGCAGCTTATCGACAGTCGGGTACGAGCAGTACTTC
CASSLSTVGYEQYF
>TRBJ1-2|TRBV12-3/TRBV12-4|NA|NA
TGTGCCAGCAGTTTACAGGCTAACTATGGCTACACCTTC
CASSLQANYGYTF
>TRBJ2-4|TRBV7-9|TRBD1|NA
TGTGCCAGCAGTCCCGGGGACAGGGGGAAAGCCAAAAACATTCAGTACTTC
CASSPGDRGKAKNIQYF
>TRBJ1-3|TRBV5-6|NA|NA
TGTGCCAGCAGCTTGGAGATCATTGGAAACACCATATATTTT
CASSLEIIGNTIYF
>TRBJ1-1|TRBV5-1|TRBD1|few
TGCGCCAGCAGCCCGGACAGGGGAAACACTGAAGCTTTCTTT
CASSPDRGNTEAFF
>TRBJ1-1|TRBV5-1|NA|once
TGCGCCAGCAGCTTCCGAAGCCAGAACACTGAAGCTTTCTTT
CASSFRSQNTEAFF
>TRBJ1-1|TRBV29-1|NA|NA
TGCAGCGTTGAAGTGCAGAACACTGAAGCTTTCTTT
CSVEVQNTEAFF
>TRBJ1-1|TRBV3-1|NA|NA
TGTGCCAGCAGCCAAGATTTCACTGAAGCTTTCTTT
CASSQDFTEAFF
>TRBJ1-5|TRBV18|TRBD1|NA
TGTGCCAGCTCACGGGACAGCCGATATAGCAATCAGCCCCAGCATTTT
CASSRDSRYSNQPQHF
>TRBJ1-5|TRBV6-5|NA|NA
TGTGCCAGCAGGGCAGGGAATGGCAATCAGCCCCAGCATTTT
CASRAGNGNQPQHF
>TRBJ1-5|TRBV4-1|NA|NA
TGCGCCAGCAGCCAAGATCAGGCAGGGCAGCAGCCCCAGCATTTT
CASSQDQAGQQPQHF
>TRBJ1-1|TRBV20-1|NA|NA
TGCAGTGCTAGCAGTTGGAGGGATTATTGGGCTTTCTTT
CSASSWRDYWAFF
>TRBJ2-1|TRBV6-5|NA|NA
TGTGCCAGCAGTTACTCCCCGCACGGTGAGCAGTTCTTC
CASSYSPHGEQFF
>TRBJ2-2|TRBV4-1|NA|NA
TGCGCCAGCAGCCAACCGGACGGCGGGGAGCTGTTTTTT
CASSQPDGGELFF
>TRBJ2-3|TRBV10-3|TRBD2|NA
TGTGCCATCATCGAGCGGGATGGAGATACGCAGTATTTT
CAIIERDGDTQYF
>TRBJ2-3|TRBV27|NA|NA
TGTGCCAGCACCCTCGGGGCAGGGGGGATAGATACGCAGTATTTT
CASTLGAGGIDTQYF
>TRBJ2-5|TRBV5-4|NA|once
TGTGCCAGCAGCGGGTACATGGACCTAGAGACCCAGTACTTC
CASSGYMDLETQYF
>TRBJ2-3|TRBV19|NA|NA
TGTGCCAGTAGTGTGGGTAGCACAGATACGCAGTATTTT
CASSVGSTDTQYF
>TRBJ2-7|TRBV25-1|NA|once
TGTGCCAGCAGCTACGGCGAGCAGTACTTC
CASSYGEQYF
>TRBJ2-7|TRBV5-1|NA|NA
TGCGCCAGCAGCTTGTTGAGGCTCAACGAGCAGTACTTC
CASSLLRLNEQYF
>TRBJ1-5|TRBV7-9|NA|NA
TGTGCCAGCAGCTTAGCGAGGTCAGGGATGGGTCAGCCCCAGCATTTT
CASSLARSGMGQPQHF
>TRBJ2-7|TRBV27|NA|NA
TGTGCCAGCAGTTTACAGGACTCCCTTTACGAGCAGTACTTC
CASSLQDSLYEQYF
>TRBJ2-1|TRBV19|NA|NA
TGTGCCAGTAGTCTGGCGGGCGATAGCTCCTACAATGAGCAGTTCTTC
CASSLAGDSSYNEQFF
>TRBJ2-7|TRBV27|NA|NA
TGTGCCAGCAGTAGGGGGTACTTC
CASSRGYF
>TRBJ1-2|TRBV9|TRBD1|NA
TGTGCCAGCAGCGGCACAGGGGGTGAATGGACCTACTATGGCTACACCTTC
CASSGTGGEWTYYGYTF
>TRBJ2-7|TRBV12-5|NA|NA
TGTGCTAGTGGTAGCTCCTACGAGCAGTACTTC
CASGSSYEQYF
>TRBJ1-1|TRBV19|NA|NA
TGTGCCAGTAGTATAGATGGTCGACAGGAGAACACTGAAGCTTTCTTT
CASSIDGRQENTEAFF
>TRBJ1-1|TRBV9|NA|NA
TGTGCCAGCAGCGTCGGGACGAACACTGAAGCTTTCTTT
CASSVGTNTEAFF
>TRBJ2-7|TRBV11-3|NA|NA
TGTGCCAGCAGCTCGCCTACGACAGGATCCGAGCAGTACTTC
CASSSPTTGSEQYF
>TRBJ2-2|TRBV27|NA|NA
TGTGCCAGCAGTCCCAACAGGGGCGGGAGTACCGGGGAGCTGTTTTTT
CASSPNRGGSTGELFF
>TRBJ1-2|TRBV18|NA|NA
TGTGCCAGCTCACCCTCAGGGCAGGATGGCTACACCTTC
CASSPSGQDGYTF
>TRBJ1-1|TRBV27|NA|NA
TGTGCCAGCAGTTTTAGGGGGATTACTGAAGCTTTCTTT
CASSFRGITEAFF
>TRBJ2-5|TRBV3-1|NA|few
TGTGCCAGCAGTTTGGAAAACCAAGAGACCCAGTACTTC
CASSLENQETQYF